Each of the 24 T cell receptor beta chains below was sequenced from the same sample in a study of radiotherapy plus CTLA-4 blockade in lung cancer. The table came from immunoSEQ multiplex PCR; TCRdb's copy has only in-frame clones and leaves some out. The sample gives 80,000 to 95,000 clones, approximately 80% of which show up once; over 20% is in the top ten. The sequencing used peripheral blood, collected from a patient treated with radiotherapy plus ipilimumab. The receptor source for this set is a human donor with non-small cell lung cancer that progressed on radiotherapy plus ipilimumab.

V is TRBV2 and J is TRBJ2-7; 9 bases map to TRBD2. The CDR3 has 15 residues. CDR1 is SNHLY, CDR2 FYNNEI, per germline. With V trimmed by 9 bases and J by 2 bases, 11 bases remained unmatched. The CDR3 spells CASTLAGTSPYEQYF. DNA of the CDR3: TGTGCCAGTACCCTTGCCGGGACTAGCCCCTACGAGCAGTACTTC.

CDR3: CASSIEFREGNQPQHF. The CDR3, as DNA: TGTGCCAGTAGTATAGAATTTAGAGAGGGCAATCAGCCCCAGCATTTT. The chain recombines TRBV19 with TRBJ1-5; no definite D call. Deletions cut 0 bases from V and 2 bases from J, with 11 bases between. Germline-derived CDR1 and CDR2 are LNHDA and SQIVND (reference sequence). The CDR3 has 16 amino acids.

The V and J genes are TRBV7-9 and TRBJ2-1; the match to TRBD2 covers 10 bases. CDR1 is SEHNR and CDR2 is FQNEAQ in the germline V gene (reference sequence). The V gene end was trimmed by 7 bases and the J gene end by 5 bases; junction bases not matched to a gene: 8. This CDR3 is 15 amino acids long. The CDR3 DNA sequence: TGTGCCAGCACCGCGGGGGGACTAGCGCACAATGAGCAGTTCTTC. It encodes CASTAGGLAHNEQFF. Full variable domain (rest looked up from reference TRBV7-9 and TRBJ2-1): DTGVSQNPRHKITKRGQNVTFRCDPISEHNRLYWYRQTLGQGPEFLTYFQNEAQLEKSRLLSDRFSAERPKGSFSTLEIQRTEQGDSAMYLCASTAGGLAHNEQFFGPGTRLTVL.

This clone has just one count. This chain joins TRBV4-1 and TRBJ2-3; 10 positions agree with TRBD2. The ends lost 0 bases at V and 4 bases at J; junction bases unmatched: 7. CDR3 length: 17 amino acids. The germline CDR1 and CDR2 sequences are MGHRA and YSYEKL. In nucleotides, the CDR3 is TGCGCCAGCAGCCAAGATGGAGCGGGAGGGCCATCAGATACGCAGTATTTT. This sequence encodes CASSQDGAGGPSDTQYF.

The genes are TRBV28 and TRBJ1-2; D is possibly TRBD1 (5 bases). Germline V gene data show CDR1 as MDHEN and CDR2 as SYDVKM. Trimming stripped 2 bases from V and 5 bases from J, with 12 bases between. The CDR3 extends over 14 amino acids. The CDR3 DNA sequence: TGTGCCAGCAGTTTAGATAGGGAGGGGTATGGCTACACCTTC. This sequence encodes CASSLDREGYGYTF.

V and J are TRBV29-1 and TRBJ2-7; the match to TRBD1 covers 8 bases. Germline values: CDR1 SQVTM, CDR2 ANQGSEA. V was pared by 6 bases and J by 2 bases, with 6 bases of the junction left unmatched. The CDR3 extends over 13 amino acids. CDR3 nucleotides: TGCAGCGTCGGGACAGGCGAAACCTACGAGCAGTACTTC. Its translation: CSVGTGETYEQYF.

The chain uses TRBV5-4 and TRBJ1-1; D uncertain. This CDR3 region has 14 residues. V was shortened by 0 bases and J by 4 bases, with 10 bases between the two germline ends. CDR1 and CDR2 from the germline V gene are SGHNT and YYREEE (reference sequence). In DNA, the CDR3 is TGTGCCAGCAGCTTGGAGGGATCGGGCACTGAAGCTTTCTTT. This gives the protein CASSLEGSGTEAFF.

The chain employs TRBV27 and TRBJ2-7; D remains ambiguous. Trimming left V 2 bases short and J 5 bases short, with 7 bases between. The CDR3 is 12 residues long. CDR1 MNHEY and CDR2 SMNVEV come from the germline V gene (reference sequence). The CDR3 region has the DNA TGTGCCAGCAGTTTAAAGGGAAACGAGCAGTACTTC. Residues: CASSLKGNEQYF.

This clone was found once. The rearrangement joins TRBV27 to TRBJ1-1; TRBD1 is a possible D gene (5 bases). This CDR3 has 13 residues. V shed 3 bases and J shed 1 base, with 6 bases lying between them. Germline-derived CDR1 and CDR2 are MNHEY and SMNVEV (reference sequence). CDR3 in amino acids: CASSFTGNTEAFF. The DNA for the CDR3 is TGTGCCAGCAGTTTTACAGGGAACACTGAAGCTTTCTTT.

The V gene is TRBV5-1, the J gene TRBJ2-5; TRBD2 matches at 14 bases. The length of the CDR3 is 17 residues. Germline V gene lookup returns CDR1 SGHRS and CDR2 YFSETQ. V lost 0 bases to trimming and J lost 5 bases; unmatched junction nucleotides: 6. The CDR3 region is CASSLVGTSGSRETQYF. CDR3 in DNA: TGCGCCAGCAGCTTGGTTGGGACTAGCGGGAGTCGGGAGACCCAGTACTTC.

The sample holds a few counts of this clone. The genes are TRBV7-8 and TRBJ2-7; D gene unclear. Trimming took off 2 bases at V and 2 bases at J, with 7 bases between the two ends. CDR1 is SGHVS, CDR2 FQNEAQ, per germline. The CDR3 covers 13 residues. The CDR3, as DNA: TGTGCCAGCAGCTTACTGGCTACCTACGAGCAGTACTTC. Its protein is CASSLLATYEQYF.

V and J are TRBV2 and TRBJ2-3; D unresolved. The germline gives CDR1 SNHLY, CDR2 FYNNEI. The CDR3 has 13 residues. Trimming left V 3 bases short and J 2 bases short, with 6 bases between. The CDR3 reads CASSDRTTDTQYF. For the CDR3, the DNA is TGTGCCAGCAGTGACAGAACCACAGATACGCAGTATTTT.

V and J are TRBV29-1 and TRBJ2-2, with TRBD2 matching over 12 bases. The CDR3 consists of 17 residues. Germline V CDR1 and CDR2: SQVTM, ANQGSEA. The ends lost 3 bases at V and 1 base at J; junction bases unmatched: 6. The CDR3 region is CSVDATSGRVNTGELFF. Here the CDR3 DNA reads TGCAGCGTTGATGCGACTAGCGGGAGAGTGAACACCGGGGAGCTGTTTTTT.

Only one count was recorded for this clone. The chain links TRBV4-2 to TRBJ1-5; no firm D call. V shed 0 bases and J shed 0 bases, with 9 bases lying between them. Germline values: CDR1 LGHNA, CDR2 YNFKEQ. CDR3 length: 16 residues. DNA of the CDR3: TGTGCCAGCAGCCAAGATGTCGGATATAGCAATCAGCCCCAGCATTTT. It codes for CASSQDVGYSNQPQHF.

The chain is built from TRBV28 and TRBJ2-7, with 7 bases that match TRBD1. The CDR3 loop spans 14 amino acids. The ends lost 6 bases at V and 3 bases at J; junction bases unmatched: 8. Germline CDR1 is MDHEN and CDR2 is SYDVKM. CDR3 loop: CASSASGGIYEQYF. DNA of the CDR3: TGTGCCAGCAGCGCATCAGGGGGAATCTACGAGCAGTACTTC.

The V call is TRBV6-1, the J call TRBJ1-5, with D unclear. V shed 2 bases and J shed 4 bases, with 6 bases lying between them. The CDR3 runs 13 residues. Germline V gives CDR1 MNHNS, CDR2 SASEGT. CDR3 coding DNA: TGTGCCAGCAGTGAAAATGGGAATCAGCCCCAGCATTTT. It yields the protein CASSENGNQPQHF.

The CDR3 nucleotides read TGTGCCAGCAGTGATGGACCCGGGGCCTATAATGAAAAACTGTTTTTT. Protein: CASSDGPGAYNEKLFF. The chain couples TRBV6-1 to TRBJ1-4; D may be TRBD1 (5 bases). The CDR3 extends over 16 amino acids. V was pared by 3 bases and J by 4 bases, with 15 bases between. Germline CDR1 MNHNS, CDR2 SASEGT.

The chain recombines TRBV30 with TRBJ1-1; D might be TRBD1 (6 bases). The CDR3 is 12 residues long. The V gene's germline CDR1 is GTSNPN and CDR2 SVGIG (reference sequence). Trimming removed 5 bases from V and 0 bases from J, with 7 bases in between. The CDR3 here is CAWGQLNTEAFF. In DNA, the CDR3 is TGTGCCTGGGGACAGTTGAACACTGAAGCTTTCTTT.

V gene TRBV7-9 combines with J gene TRBJ2-2; D might be TRBD1 (6 bases). The CDR3 is 15 residues long. Germline V gene sequence: CDR1 SEHNR, CDR2 FQNEAQ (reference sequence). V lost 4 bases and J 3 bases, leaving 12 bases between the germline ends. CDR3 in amino acids: CASSSQGTDTGELFF. The CDR3 coding sequence is TGTGCCAGCAGCTCACAGGGTACGGACACCGGGGAGCTGTTTTTT.

The V and J genes are TRBV7-9 and TRBJ2-4, with D possibly being TRBD1 or TRBD2 (5 bases each). The V and J ends lost 6 bases and 6 bases respectively, with 12 bases between them. This CDR3 has 13 amino acids. Germline V CDR1 and CDR2: SEHNR, FQNEAQ (reference sequence). The CDR3 sequence: CASSRDGGNIQYF. As DNA, the CDR3 is TGTGCCAGCAGTAGGGATGGGGGAAACATTCAGTACTTC.

The CDR3 region has the DNA TGTGCCAGCAGTGGGACAGAACACACAGATACGCAGTATTTT. Translation gives CASSGTEHTDTQYF. This rearrangement joins TRBV6-1 to TRBJ2-3, with TRBD1 as a possible D gene (6 bases). The CDR3 consists of 14 residues. Trimming shortened V by 4 bases and J by 2 bases, and 10 bases separated the two germline ends. Germline V lookup: CDR1 MNHNS, CDR2 SASEGT.

The chain recombines TRBV4-2 with TRBJ1-1; TRBD1 is a possible D gene (5 bases). Germline CDR1 LGHNA, CDR2 YNFKEQ. The CDR3 has 15 residues. The V end was cut by 1 base, the J end by 0 bases, with 9 bases between. CDR3 amino acids: CASSQGSGVNTEAFF. The CDR3 nucleotides read TGTGCCAGCAGCCAAGGGTCGGGGGTGAACACTGAAGCTTTCTTT.

The gene calls are TRBV6-5 and TRBJ1-3; D unresolved. Germline loops: CDR1 MNHEY, CDR2 SVGAGI. This CDR3 is built from 15 residues. The germline V and J ends were trimmed by 0 bases and 2 bases, with 8 bases remaining between them. The CDR3 nucleotides read TGTGCCAGCAGTTACTCGAGGGTACCTGGAAACACCATATATTTT. Translation: CASSYSRVPGNTIYF.

This sequence joins TRBV9 and TRBJ2-1; 8 nucleotides match TRBD1. The CDR3 runs 14 residues. In germline, CDR1 is SGDLS, CDR2 YYNGEE. Unmatched junction bases numbered 3, after V lost 7 bases and J lost 0 bases. DNA of the CDR3: TGTGCCAGCGGAACAGGGGGCTCCTACAATGAGCAGTTCTTC. Translating gives CASGTGGSYNEQFF.